A selection of T cell receptor beta chains follows, all from one sample in a study of shared clonotypes between healthy human individuals. TCRdb keeps only in-frame clones here, not all; method: immunoSEQ multiplex PCR. The sample contains some 2,100,000 clones, under 97% of which appear only once. The sequencing input was naive CD4+ T cells sorted from blood. The receptors originated from a man aged 18 to 29 in good health. CDR3s include the opening cysteine and the closing phenylalanine or tryptophan. The order of the fields is J gene, clone size, V gene, D gene, CDR3 protein, CDR3 DNA. A D gene is named only where the DNA matches it firmly. Size tells how often a clone was seen (once, few, many) or the class of an expanded clone, and some rows leave it out.

TRBJ2-7 NA TRBV11-2 NA CASSWTGIRDPSYEQYF TGTGCCAGCAGCTGGACGGGCATTCGGGATCCCTCCTACGAGCAGTACTTC
TRBJ2-2 once TRBV5-4 TRBD1 CASSLTGAYTGELFF TGTGCCAGCAGCTTGACAGGGGCTTACACCGGGGAGCTGTTTTTT
TRBJ1-6 NA TRBV7-2 NA CASSPRPGATSPLHF TGTGCCAGCAGCCCACGACCCGGGGCCACTTCACCCCTCCACTTT
TRBJ2-2 NA TRBV5-4 TRBD1 CASSLDRGGDTGELFF TGTGCCAGCAGCCTGGACAGGGGTGGGGACACCGGGGAGCTGTTTTTC
TRBJ2-2 NA TRBV5-1 TRBD1 CASSPRQGADGELFF TGCGCCAGCAGCCCTAGACAGGGGGCAGACGGGGAGCTGTTTTTT
TRBJ1-6 NA TRBV7-2 NA CASSLVLLANSPLHF TGTGCCAGCAGCTTAGTACTCCTGGCTAATTCACCCCTCCACTTT
TRBJ2-1 NA TRBV19 TRBD2 CACTSGGLYNEQFF TGTGCCTGTACTAGCGGGGGGTTATACAATGAGCAGTTCTTC
TRBJ1-2 once TRBV2 NA CASSGQASTIYGYTF TGTGCCAGCAGTGGACAGGCCTCCACTATATATGGCTACACCTTC
TRBJ1-3 NA TRBV28 NA CASRSQGRRNTIYF TGTGCCAGCAGATCCCAAGGGAGACGAAACACCATATATTTT
TRBJ2-7 few TRBV2 NA CASSYREGYEQYF TGTGCCAGCAGCTACAGGGAGGGCTACGAGCAGTACTTC
TRBJ2-5 NA TRBV5-4 NA CATTIGGARSQETQYF TGTGCAACCACAATTGGGGGGGCAAGGAGCCAAGAGACCCAGTACTTC
TRBJ2-5 NA TRBV11-2 TRBD2 CASSWGLAELRETQYF TGTGCCAGCAGCTGGGGACTAGCGGAGCTCCGAGAGACCCAGTACTTC
TRBJ2-3 NA TRBV27 NA CASSLRGTDTQYF TGTGCCAGTAGCCTAAGGGGCACAGATACGCAGTATTTT
TRBJ1-3 NA TRBV2 NA CASSKEGGSGNTIYF TGTGCCAGCAGTAAGGAGGGCGGCTCTGGAAACACCATATATTTT
TRBJ1-1 NA TRBV7-9 NA CASSLDTRMGTEAFF TGTGCCAGCAGCTTAGATACCCGAATGGGCACTGAAGCTTTCTTT
TRBJ2-1 NA TRBV5-1 NA CASSLEGPYNEQFF TGCGCCAGCAGCTTGGAGGGCCCCTACAATGAGCAGTTCTTC
TRBJ2-5 NA TRBV9 NA CASSGTPHETQYF TGTGCCAGCAGCGGAACGCCGCACGAGACCCAGTACTTC
TRBJ2-7 NA TRBV6-1 NA CASSAIRAGEQYF TGTGCCAGCAGTGCCATTAGGGCCGGCGAGCAGTACTTC
TRBJ2-7 NA TRBV27 NA CASSFRSGYEQYF TGTGCCAGCAGTTTCCGATCGGGCTACGAGCAGTACTTC
TRBJ1-6 NA TRBV9 NA CASSVSGGNYNSPLHF TGTGCCAGCAGCGTATCGGGAGGGAACTATAATTCACCCCTCCACTTT
TRBJ1-3 NA TRBV18 NA CASSPLGLSGNTIYF TGTGCCAGCTCCCCACTGGGACTTTCTGGAAACACCATATATTTT
TRBJ1-3 NA TRBV7-8 NA CASSLVQESSGNTIYF TGTGCCAGCAGCTTAGTGCAGGAGAGCTCTGGAAACACCATATATTTT
TRBJ2-5 NA TRBV27 NA CASSPRTVQDGTQYF TGTGCCAGCAGTCCTCGGACAGTACAAGACGGGACCCAGTACTTC
TRBJ1-2 NA TRBV10-3 NA CAISESSEPDYYGYTF TGTGCCATCAGTGAGTCGAGTGAGCCAGACTACTATGGCTACACCTTC
TRBJ2-7 NA TRBV5-1 TRBD2 CASSFARGDSYEQYF TGCGCCAGCAGCTTCGCGCGGGGGGACTCCTACGAGCAGTACTTC
TRBJ2-7 NA TRBV7-8 TRBD2 CASSQQGLAGTYEQYF TGTGCCAGCAGCCAACAGGGACTAGCGGGGACCTACGAGCAGTACTTC
TRBJ1-1 once TRBV7-2 TRBD1 CASSPGSPRQGEAFF TGTGCCAGCAGCCCAGGCAGTCCGAGACAGGGTGAAGCTTTCTTT
TRBJ1-6 NA TRBV2 NA CASSEQGRDNSPLHF TGTGCCAGCAGTGAACAGGGTCGGGATAATTCACCCCTCCACTTT
TRBJ2-1 NA TRBV7-9 TRBD1 CASSLAGTGFDEQFF TGTGCCAGCAGCTTAGCCGGGACAGGGTTTGATGAGCAGTTCTTC
TRBJ2-7 NA TRBV6-6 NA CASLAETYEQYF TGTGCCAGCTTGGCGGAAACCTACGAGCAGTACTTC
TRBJ2-5 NA TRBV11-2 NA CASTEGVAQYF TGTGCCAGCACCGAGGGCGTGGCCCAGTACTTC